The T cell receptor beta chain under discussion was sequenced for a study of blood T cell repertoires in COVID-19. Study at large: Sites in the United States, Italy and Spain provided acute and convalescent COVID-19 samples. PBMCs, B-cell-depleted T cells, or T cells were the source of the cDNA or gDNA that made up the material.

The CDR3 has 14 residues. In germline, CDR1 is SNHLY, CDR2 FYNNEI. Trimming cost V 5 bases and J 4 bases, with 12 bases left between them. TCRdb keeps only in-frame clones here, not all; method: immunoSEQ multiplex PCR. Among fewer than 200,000 clones listed, roughly 79% were seen once. The clonotype comes from an elderly woman with COVID-19, enrolled during active disease. The gene calls are TRBV2 and TRBJ2-1; tentative D call: TRBD2 (5 bases). The sequencing sample was made of peripheral blood. The chain's CDR3 is CASSLQGGYNEQFF. DNA of the CDR3: TGTGCCAGCAGTCTACAAGGCGGGTACAATGAGCAGTTCTTC.